This record concerns one T cell receptor (beta chain) sequence. The source of the sample is a study of cytomegalovirus exposure and HLA in healthy donors. The V segment lost 0 bases and the J segment 3 bases; nucleotides outside the gene matches: 7. The CDR3 is made up of 16 amino acids. Germline loops: CDR1 SGHVS, CDR2 FQNEAQ. The PCR made use of 60 Vbeta and 13 Jbeta primers. The method was immunoSEQ multiplex PCR; TCRdb's version includes in-frame clones alone and lacks a portion of them. The data show fewer than 150,000 clones, with about 79% seen just once and roughly 2.8% held by the top ten. The rearrangement links TRBV7-8 to TRBJ1-1, with 7 bases identical to TRBD1. This clonotype was sampled from a male donor in good health and CMV-seronegative. Sequencing was carried out using PBMCs. CDR3 sequence (DNA): TGTGCCAGCAGCTTAGCTCCTCGGCAGGGGGACACTGAAGCTTTCTTT. This gives the protein CASSLAPRQGDTEAFF.